The 21 T cell receptor beta chains below were found in one sample sequenced in a study of cytomegalovirus exposure and HLA in healthy donors. Vbeta (60) and Jbeta (13) primers were used in the PCR. Produced via immunoSEQ multiplex PCR; TCRdb's table is partial and in-frame only. The sample yields roughly 240,000 clones, about four fifths seen once. Sequencing input: PBMCs. These receptors were taken from a woman in her 40s in good health and CMV-seropositive.

The chain recombines TRBV2 with TRBJ2-1, with 7 nucleotides matching TRBD2. The V gene end was trimmed by 5 bases and the J gene end by 8 bases; junction bases not matched to a gene: 9. CDR3 length: 14 residues. The germline gives CDR1 SNHLY, CDR2 FYNNEI. DNA of the CDR3: TGTGCCAGCAGTCTAGCGGAGTGGGCCCATGAGCAGTTCTTC. It codes for CASSLAEWAHEQFF. The whole variable domain, filled in from reference TRBV2 and TRBJ2-1, reads EPEVTQTPSHQVTQMGQEVILRCVPISNHLYFYWYRQILGQKVEFLVSFYNNEISEKSEIFDDQFSVERPDGSNFTLKIRSTKLEDSAMYFCASSLAEWAHEQFFGPGTRLTVL.

V gene TRBV27 combines with J gene TRBJ2-7; D might be TRBD1 (6 bases). The CDR3 length is 14 residues. V lost 5 bases, J lost 3 bases, and 14 bases lay in between. The germline V gene encodes CDR1 MNHEY and CDR2 SMNVEV (reference sequence). CDR3 nucleotides: TGTGCCAGCAGTCGACGGGACACGATCTACGAGCAGTACTTC. Protein: CASSRRDTIYEQYF.

This chain joins TRBV7-2 and TRBJ1-5; D unresolved. CDR1 is SGHTA, CDR2 FQGNSA, per germline. The CDR3 spans 16 residues. Trimming cost V 5 bases and J 0 bases, with 14 bases left between them. This CDR3 is CASSADTRYSNQPQHF. The CDR3, as DNA: TGTGCCAGCAGCGCCGACACCCGATATAGCAATCAGCCCCAGCATTTT. The full variable domain, completed using reference TRBV7-2 and TRBJ1-5, is GAGVSQSPSNKVTEKGKDVELRCDPISGHTALYWYRQSLGQGLEFLIYFQGNSAPDKSGLPSDRFSAERTGGSVSTLTIQRTQQEDSAVYLCASSADTRYSNQPQHFGDGTRLSIL.

CDR3 nucleotides: TGTGCCAGTAGTATCCCTCCGACTAGCGGGAGTAACGAGCAGTACTTC. This encodes CASSIPPTSGSNEQYF. The chain carries TRBV19 and TRBJ2-7, with TRBD2 identical over 12 bases. The germline gives CDR1 LNHDA, CDR2 SQIVND (reference sequence). CDR3 size: 16 residues. The junction had 8 bases not matched to a gene; V was cut back by 3 bases and J by 5 bases.

This clone was counted a few times. V and J are TRBV5-4 and TRBJ1-5; D unclear. CDR3 length equals 16 residues. Trimming pared 0 bases from V and 5 bases from J, leaving 15 bases between. Germline CDR1 reads SGHNT; CDR2 reads YYREEE (reference sequence). The CDR3 coding sequence is TGTGCCAGCAGCTTGGTTGGGTTGGGAGCTCATCAGCCCCAGCATTTT. Protein product: CASSLVGLGAHQPQHF.

The CDR3 DNA follows: TGTGCCAGTAGTATATCGCAGGGGGCAGTGGGTGCAACTAATGAAAAACTGTTTTTT. This codes for CASSISQGAVGATNEKLFF. The chain links TRBV19 to TRBJ1-4, with TRBD1 matching over 8 bases. Germline CDR1 is LNHDA and CDR2 is SQIVND (reference sequence). The ends lost 2 bases at V and 0 bases at J; junction bases unmatched: 11. The CDR3 has 19 residues.

The rearrangement links TRBV7-2 to TRBJ2-1; TRBD2 agrees at 8 bases. V lost 1 base, J lost 0 bases, and 5 bases stayed unmatched. The CDR3 runs to 17 residues. Germline CDR1 SGHTA, CDR2 FQGNSA. The CDR3 DNA follows: TGTGCCAGCAGCTTAGGACGCGGGGGGCGCTCCTACAATGAGCAGTTCTTC. It encodes CASSLGRGGRSYNEQFF.

The chain has TRBV2 and TRBJ2-6, with a weak D call TRBD2 (5 bases). This CDR3 contains 15 residues. Germline loops: CDR1 SNHLY, CDR2 FYNNEI. CDR3 loop: CTRGGANSGANVLTF. DNA of the CDR3: TGTACCCGAGGAGGTGCAAACTCTGGGGCCAACGTCCTGACTTTC.

This clone has only one observation. The V call is TRBV27, the J call TRBJ1-6; 7 nucleotides match TRBD1. Germline-derived CDR1 and CDR2 are MNHEY and SMNVEV (reference sequence). This CDR3 is 15 amino acids long. Trimming removed 5 bases from V and 10 bases from J; junction bases left unmatched: 11. CDR3 sequence reads: CASSKGDSSRSPLHF. In DNA form, the CDR3 reads TGTGCCAGCAGTAAGGGGGACAGCTCTAGATCACCCCTCCACTTT.

V gene TRBV30 combines with J gene TRBJ2-7, with D possibly TRBD2 on 5 matching bases. The CDR3 contains 15 residues. From germline, CDR1 is GTSNPN and CDR2 SVGIG (reference sequence). V lost 2 bases and J lost 2, with 16 bases in between. This CDR3 is CAWSTSGPPPYEQYF. CDR3 coding DNA: TGTGCCTGGAGTACGAGCGGCCCGCCGCCCTACGAGCAGTACTTC.

The chain carries TRBV25-1 and TRBJ1-2; unclear D gene. The CDR3 runs to 13 residues. Trimming removed 2 bases from V and 4 bases from J, with 8 bases in between. In germline, CDR1 is MGHDK, CDR2 SYGVNS. The CDR3 region is CASSEDYGYGYTF. The CDR3 DNA sequence: TGTGCCAGCAGTGAAGACTATGGCTATGGCTACACCTTC.

In its sample, this clone was seen a few times. Mismatch with germline at one junction end may stem from a read error. The chain uses TRBV7-9 and TRBJ1-3, with D uncertain. The V gene's germline CDR1 is SEHNR and CDR2 FQNEAQ (reference sequence). The CDR3 has 14 residues. This chain's CDR3 is CSSSLSTPGNTIYF. The DNA of the CDR3 is TGTTCCAGCAGCCTCTCGACACCTGGAAACACCATATATTTT.

The chain is built from TRBV11-3 and TRBJ2-3; 12 nucleotides line up with TRBD2. CDR1 and CDR2 from the germline V gene are SGHNT and YENEEA. V lost 1 base, J lost 2 bases, and 1 base stayed unmatched. This CDR3 has 16 residues. The DNA for the CDR3 is TGTGCCAGCAGCTTAGGGACTAGCGGGGTCACAGATACGCAGTATTTT. As protein: CASSLGTSGVTDTQYF.

This chain links TRBV9 with TRBJ2-3; D uncertain. Trimming cost V 7 bases and J 1 base, with 10 bases left between them. This CDR3 has 13 amino acids. Germline loops: CDR1 SGDLS, CDR2 YYNGEE. CDR3 DNA: TGTGCCAGCGAATATCGGGGCACAGATACGCAGTATTTT. Translation: CASEYRGTDTQYF.

The chain employs TRBV10-3 and TRBJ1-6; TRBD1 matches at 7 bases. V lost 3 bases, J lost 9 bases, and 8 bases stayed unmatched. The CDR3 contains 15 residues. Germline CDR1 reads ENHRY; CDR2 reads SYGVKD. CDR3 in amino acids: CAISEGDRERSPLHF. The CDR3 DNA sequence: TGTGCCATCAGTGAAGGCGACAGGGAGCGTTCACCCCTCCACTTT.

Turning to this clone: The sample contains more than one DNA sequence encoding this CDR3. The J gene is TRBJ2-3, the V gene TRBV5-6, with D perhaps matching TRBD2 (6 bases). Germline V gene sequence: CDR1 SGHDT, CDR2 YYEEEE. This CDR3 comprises 15 residues. V was trimmed by 1 base and J by 0 bases, leaving 9 bases between them. Here the CDR3 reads CASSLTGTSTDTQYF. The CDR3 bases are TGTGCCAGCAGCTTGACCGGGACTAGCACAGATACGCAGTATTTT. Together with reference TRBV5-6 and TRBJ2-3, the CDR3 gives the full variable domain: DAGVTQSPTHLIKTRGQQVTLRCSPKSGHDTVSWYQQALGQGPQFIFQYYEEEERQRGNFPDRFSGHQFPNYSSELNVNALLLGDSALYLCASSLTGTSTDTQYFGPGTRLTVL.

This clone was seen once. The chain employs TRBV7-3 and TRBJ1-2; D is possibly TRBD1 (6 bases). CDR1 is SGHTA, CDR2 FQGTGA, per germline. V was pared by 0 bases and J by 8 bases, with 13 bases between. This CDR3 is 14 amino acids long. Here the CDR3 reads CASSLTPDSLGYTF. CDR3 coding DNA: TGTGCCAGCAGCTTAACACCGGACAGTCTGGGCTACACCTTC.

V and J are TRBV27 and TRBJ2-1, with D unclear. V was cut by 10 bases and J by 0 bases, with 16 bases left in between. CDR3 length: 15 residues. The germline V gene has CDR1 MNHEY and CDR2 SMNVEV (reference sequence). CDR3 bases: TGTGCCACCTACTTCAGGCGTTCCTCCTACAATGAGCAGTTCTTC. Protein sequence: CATYFRRSSYNEQFF.

The gene calls are TRBV2 and TRBJ2-7; the D gene is possibly TRBD2 (6 bases). The CDR3 has 14 residues. Between the trimmed V and J ends, which lost 5 bases and 5 bases, there was a span of 16 bases. The V gene's germline CDR1 is SNHLY and CDR2 FYNNEI. CDR3 region: CASSLRLGINEQYF. Here the CDR3 DNA reads TGTGCCAGCAGTCTAAGACTAGGTATTAACGAGCAGTACTTC.

The chain couples TRBV2 to TRBJ1-1, with D tentatively TRBD1 (6 bases). Trimming stripped 2 bases from V and 9 bases from J, with 13 bases between. The length of the CDR3 is 13 residues. The germline CDR1 and CDR2 sequences are SNHLY and FYNNEI. CDR3 coding DNA: TGTGCCAGCAGTGAACTAGGAAGGGGGAAAGCTTTCTTT. As protein: CASSELGRGKAFF.

The chain joins TRBV11-1 to TRBJ2-7; unclear D gene. V shed 1 base and J shed 7 bases, with 20 bases lying between them. CDR1 SGHAT and CDR2 FQDESV come from the germline V gene (reference sequence). The CDR3 loop spans 16 amino acids. CDR3 DNA: TGTGCCAGCAGCTTAGAAGTTATCGACACTCGAGAAGAGCAGTACTTC. This gives the protein CASSLEVIDTREEQYF.